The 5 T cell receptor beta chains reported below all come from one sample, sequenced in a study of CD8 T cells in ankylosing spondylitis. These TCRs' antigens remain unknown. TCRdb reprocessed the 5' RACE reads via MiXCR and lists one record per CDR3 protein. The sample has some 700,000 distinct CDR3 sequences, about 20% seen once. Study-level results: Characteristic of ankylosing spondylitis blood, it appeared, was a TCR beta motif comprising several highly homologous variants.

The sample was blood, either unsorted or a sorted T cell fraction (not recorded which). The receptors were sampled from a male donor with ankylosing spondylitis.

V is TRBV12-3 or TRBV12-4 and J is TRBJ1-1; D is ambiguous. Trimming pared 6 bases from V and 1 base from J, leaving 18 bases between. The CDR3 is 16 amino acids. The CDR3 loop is CASRRTRASRNTEAFF. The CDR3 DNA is TGTGCCAGCAGACGTACAAGAGCATCAAGGAACACTGAAGCTTTCTTT.

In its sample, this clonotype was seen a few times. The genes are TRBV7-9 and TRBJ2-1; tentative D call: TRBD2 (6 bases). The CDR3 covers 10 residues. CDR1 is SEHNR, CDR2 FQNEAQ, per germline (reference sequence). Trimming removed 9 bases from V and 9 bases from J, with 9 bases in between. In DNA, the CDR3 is TGTGCCAGTGTGGGAGGTGAGCAGTTCTTC. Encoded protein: CASVGGEQFF.

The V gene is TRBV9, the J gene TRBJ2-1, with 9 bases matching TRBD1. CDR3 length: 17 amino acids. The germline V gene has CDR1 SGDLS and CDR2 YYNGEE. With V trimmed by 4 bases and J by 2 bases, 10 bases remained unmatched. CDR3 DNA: TGTGCCAGCAGCCCCGCACACGACAGGGGGACCTACAATGAGCAGTTCTTC. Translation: CASSPAHDRGTYNEQFF.

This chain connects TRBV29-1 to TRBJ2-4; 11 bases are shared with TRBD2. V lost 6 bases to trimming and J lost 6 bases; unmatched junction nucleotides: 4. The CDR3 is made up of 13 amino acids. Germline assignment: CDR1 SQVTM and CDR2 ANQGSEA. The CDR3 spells CSVSTSGANIQYF. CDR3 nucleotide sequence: TGCAGCGTATCGACTAGCGGGGCAAACATTCAGTACTTC.

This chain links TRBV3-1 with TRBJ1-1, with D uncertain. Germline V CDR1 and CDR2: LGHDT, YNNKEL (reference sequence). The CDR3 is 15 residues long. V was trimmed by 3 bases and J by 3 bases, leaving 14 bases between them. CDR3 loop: CASSHDPALDTEAFF. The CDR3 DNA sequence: TGTGCCAGCAGCCACGACCCCGCGTTGGACACTGAAGCTTTCTTT.